Each of the 20 T cell receptor beta chains below was sequenced from the same sample in a study of OX40 agonist ivuxolimab in advanced cancers. Data came from immunoSEQ multiplex PCR; TCRdb stores just in-frame clones and leaves some out. The table records 65,000 to 100,000 clones, approximately 94% of them present only once. The sequencing here drew on CD4+ or CD8+ T cells sorted from blood, taken in a trial of the OX40 agonist ivuxolimab. The source is an adult with an advanced solid tumor such as melanoma, head and neck, liver or kidney cancer.

The V and J genes are TRBV19 and TRBJ2-7, with D tentatively TRBD2 (6 bases). The CDR3 runs 13 residues. V lost 5 bases and J 1 base, leaving 9 bases between the germline ends. Germline values: CDR1 LNHDA, CDR2 SQIVND (reference sequence). CDR3 nucleotide sequence: TGTGCCAGTAGTCTCGGGGGATCCTACGAGCAGTACTTC. Translating it yields CASSLGGSYEQYF.

The J gene is TRBJ1-6, the V gene TRBV7-8; no clear D gene. Trimming removed 1 base at V and 5 bases at J, with 15 bases between. Germline-derived CDR1 and CDR2 are SGHVS and FQNEAQ. This CDR3 is 17 amino acids long. The CDR3 spells CASSLGPPAADNSPLHF. The DNA for the CDR3 is TGTGCCAGCAGCTTAGGCCCCCCGGCGGCAGATAATTCACCCCTCCACTTT.

The V and J genes are TRBV30 and TRBJ1-3; D unresolved. The CDR3 is made up of 12 amino acids. From germline, CDR1 is GTSNPN and CDR2 SVGIG (reference sequence). With 4 bases removed from V and 7 bases from J, the gap between germline ends came to 11 bases. The CDR3 protein is CAWTSTGNTIYF. The CDR3, as DNA: TGTGCCTGGACCAGCACGGGGAACACCATATATTTT.

The chain uses TRBV9 and TRBJ2-1; 13 positions agree with TRBD2. This CDR3 has 15 residues. Germline V gene sequence: CDR1 SGDLS, CDR2 YYNGEE. The V gene end was trimmed by 2 bases and the J gene end by 10 bases; junction bases not matched to a gene: 6. CDR3 sequence: CASSVGTSGTREQFF. Written as DNA, the CDR3 is TGTGCCAGCAGCGTCGGGACTAGCGGGACAAGGGAGCAGTTCTTC.

The J gene is TRBJ2-1, the V gene TRBV28; no definite D call. Per germline, CDR1 MDHEN and CDR2 SYDVKM. The CDR3 is 16 amino acids. Trimming removed 6 bases from V and 2 bases from J, with 17 bases in between. Here the CDR3 reads CASSPAVDGTYNEQFF. The CDR3 nucleotides read TGTGCCAGCAGCCCGGCGGTGGATGGAACCTACAATGAGCAGTTCTTC. The full variable domain, with the rest looked up from reference TRBV28 and TRBJ2-1, is DVKVTQSSRYLVKRTGEKVFLECVQDMDHENMFWYRQDPGLGLRLIYFSYDVKMKEKGDIPEGYSVSREKKERFSLILESASTNQTSMYLCASSPAVDGTYNEQFFGPGTRLTVL.

This clone was counted a single time. This chain uses TRBV29-1 with TRBJ1-2; D unclear. Trimming pared 6 bases from V and 4 bases from J, leaving 9 bases between. The CDR3 extends over 11 amino acids. Germline loops: CDR1 SQVTM, CDR2 ANQGSEA. The CDR3: CSVDFSYGYTF. The CDR3 coding sequence is TGCAGCGTCGACTTTTCCTATGGCTACACCTTC.

The chain has TRBV29-1 and TRBJ2-7; 11 bases map to TRBD2. The CDR3 consists of 16 residues. Germline trimming cut 1 base from V and 3 bases from J; bases unmatched to any gene: 8. Germline V gene lookup returns CDR1 SQVTM and CDR2 ANQGSEA. CDR3 sequence reads: CSVEGDLAGGVYEQYF. DNA of the CDR3: TGCAGCGTTGAAGGAGACCTAGCGGGGGGCGTCTACGAGCAGTACTTC.

This sequence joins TRBV28 and TRBJ2-2, with D possibly matching TRBD1 (5 bases). The CDR3 has 15 residues. The V end lost 3 bases, the J end lost 0 bases, and 8 bases lay between the germline ends. Germline lookup yields CDR1 MDHEN and CDR2 SYDVKM. The CDR3 reads CASSFRGTNTGELFF. CDR3 in DNA: TGTGCCAGCAGTTTTAGGGGTACGAACACCGGGGAGCTGTTTTTT.

The chain has TRBV28 and TRBJ2-2, with D tentatively TRBD1 (5 bases). The CDR3 is 15 amino acids. CDR1 is MDHEN, CDR2 SYDVKM, per germline. V was clipped by 3 bases and J by 4 bases, with 12 bases between them. CDR3 bases: TGTGCCAGCAGTTTTAGGGCAGGGATCACCGGGGAGCTGTTTTTT. This sequence encodes CASSFRAGITGELFF.

The chain is built from TRBV9 and TRBJ2-7, with 8 bases identical to TRBD1. Germline trimming cut 3 bases from V and 4 bases from J; bases unmatched to any gene: 9. CDR3 length equals 15 residues. Germline loops: CDR1 SGDLS, CDR2 YYNGEE. The CDR3 DNA reads as TGTGCCAGCAGCGGGGGACAGGATTATTTGTACGAGCAGTACTTC. Amino acids: CASSGGQDYLYEQYF.

This chain joins TRBV18 and TRBJ1-1; the D gene is possibly TRBD1 (5 bases). The CDR3 contains 12 residues. The V gene's germline CDR1 is KGHSH and CDR2 LQKENI. Trimming cost V 2 bases and J 6 bases, with 7 bases left between them. CDR3 residues: CASSPEGPEAFF. The CDR3 bases are TGTGCCAGCTCACCAGAGGGGCCTGAAGCTTTCTTT.

The chain couples TRBV11-2 to TRBJ1-1; tentatively, D is TRBD1 (6 bases). Germline lookup yields CDR1 SGHAT and CDR2 FQNNGV. This CDR3 region has 14 residues. V was pared by 4 bases and J by 1 base, with 10 bases between. DNA for the CDR3: TGTGCCAGCAGCTGGGAGGGGGAGAACACTGAAGCTTTCTTT. It yields the protein CASSWEGENTEAFF. Together with reference TRBV11-2 and TRBJ1-1, the CDR3 gives the full variable domain: EAGVAQSPRYKIIEKRQSVAFWCNPISGHATLYWYQQILGQGPKLLIQFQNNGVVDDSQLPKDRFSAERLKGVDSTLKIQPAKLEDSAVYLCASSWEGENTEAFFGQGTRLTVV.

The J gene is TRBJ2-7, the V gene TRBV29-1; D is ambiguous. This CDR3 has 11 residues. Per germline, CDR1 SQVTM and CDR2 ANQGSEA. The V end lost 0 bases, the J end lost 9 bases, and 9 bases lay between the germline ends. This CDR3 reads CSVEDKGGQYF. In nucleotides, the CDR3 is TGCAGCGTTGAAGATAAAGGCGGGCAGTACTTC.

The chain combines TRBV28 with TRBJ1-2, with a weak D call TRBD1 (5 bases). The CDR3 loop spans 18 amino acids. V was cut by 2 bases and J by 0 bases, with 19 bases left in between. CDR1 is MDHEN and CDR2 is SYDVKM in the germline V gene. The CDR3 DNA follows: TGTGCCAGCAGTTTACTTTCCTTTGGAGGACAAGCTAACTATGGCTACACCTTC. Protein sequence: CASSLLSFGGQANYGYTF.

This clone was counted once. The chain is built from TRBV28 and TRBJ2-7; TRBD2 agrees at 16 bases. Trimming took 6 bases from V and 4 from J; bases not matched to a gene: 3. The CDR3 runs 15 residues. Germline CDR1 MDHEN, CDR2 SYDVKM. CDR3 DNA sequence: TGTGCCAGCAGACAGGGACTAGCGGGAGGGTACGAGCAGTACTTC. As protein: CASRQGLAGGYEQYF.

The chain couples TRBV28 to TRBJ2-2; 7 bases are a match to TRBD2. V gave up 3 bases and J gave up 6 bases; unmatched junction bases: 7. Germline assignment: CDR1 MDHEN and CDR2 SYDVKM. This CDR3 has 15 amino acids. CDR3: CASSFPVSGPGELFF. For the CDR3, the DNA is TGTGCCAGCAGTTTTCCCGTTAGCGGGCCCGGGGAGCTGTTTTTT.

The chain has TRBV7-2 and TRBJ2-7, with D tentatively TRBD2 (5 bases). V was pared by 1 base and J by 5 bases, with 9 bases between. The CDR3 has 13 amino acids. Germline-derived CDR1 and CDR2 are SGHTA and FQGNSA. Written as DNA, the CDR3 is TGTGCCAGCAGCTTAGTAACTAGTAACGAGCAGTACTTC. Amino acids: CASSLVTSNEQYF.

The chain uses TRBV4-1 and TRBJ1-4; D ambiguous. Trimming took off 4 bases at V and 8 bases at J, with 14 bases between the two ends. Germline loops: CDR1 MGHRA, CDR2 YSYEKL. The CDR3 contains 14 residues. CDR3 sequence (DNA): TGCGCCAGCAGCCCAACCCCGGACGCGGAAAAACTGTTTTTT. Its protein is CASSPTPDAEKLFF.

This chain links TRBV6-5 with TRBJ1-1; no clear D. Germline-derived CDR1 and CDR2 are MNHEY and SVGAGI. This CDR3 spans 13 amino acids. V lost 5 bases to trimming and J lost 1 base, with 8 bases between them. The CDR3 DNA reads TGTGCCAGCAGTGCCGGAGGGAACACTGAAGCTTTCTTT. This sequence encodes CASSAGGNTEAFF.

This rearrangement joins TRBV19 to TRBJ2-7; perhaps TRBD1 as D (5 bases). V was trimmed by 2 bases and J by 3 bases, leaving 11 bases between them. The germline CDR1 and CDR2 sequences are LNHDA and SQIVND (reference sequence). This CDR3 region has 14 residues. The CDR3 sequence is CASSIRTSNYEQYF. DNA of the CDR3: TGTGCCAGTAGTATAAGGACAAGTAACTACGAGCAGTACTTC.